The clone carrying this T cell receptor beta chain was recorded many times. The antigen remains unidentified. The sample, approximately 10 milliliters of peripheral blood, was drawn from each donor. This entry is derived from a study of blood T cells in healthy people across ages. Study findings and constraints: Comparison with aged donors showed that long-lived donors had more naive CD4+ cells and higher diversity.

It was with a sample-barcoded 5' primer and a J-beta primer mix that a second PCR of roughly 7 to 12 cycles was run. TCRdb re-derived calls from the 5' RACE reads in MiXCR, one entry per CDR3 protein. Among 1.5 million to 2 million distinct CDR3 sequences listed, about 30% were seen once. Source material: blood. The receptor was isolated from a woman in her 30s in good health.

The CDR3 loop reads CASSLDGTASYEQYF. The CDR3 bases are TGCGCCAGCAGCTTGGACGGGACGGCATCCTACGAGCAGTACTTC. The chain employs TRBV5-1 and TRBJ2-7; perhaps D is TRBD1 or TRBD2 (5 bases each). CDR1 is SGHRS, CDR2 YFSETQ, per germline. V was cut by 0 bases and J by 1 base, with 11 bases left in between. This CDR3 spans 15 amino acids.